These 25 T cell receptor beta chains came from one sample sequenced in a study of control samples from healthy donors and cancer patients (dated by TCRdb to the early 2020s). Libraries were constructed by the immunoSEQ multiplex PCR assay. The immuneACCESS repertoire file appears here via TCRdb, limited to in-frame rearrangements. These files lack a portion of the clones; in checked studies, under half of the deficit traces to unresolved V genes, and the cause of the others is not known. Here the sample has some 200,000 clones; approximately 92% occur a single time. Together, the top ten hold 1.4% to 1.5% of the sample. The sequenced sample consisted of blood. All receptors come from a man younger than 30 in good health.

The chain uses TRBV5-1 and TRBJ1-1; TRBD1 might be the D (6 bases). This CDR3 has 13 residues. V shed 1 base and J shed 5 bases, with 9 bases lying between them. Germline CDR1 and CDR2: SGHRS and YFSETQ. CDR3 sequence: CASSLLRGTEAFF. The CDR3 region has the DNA TGCGCCAGCAGCTTGTTGAGGGGGACTGAAGCTTTCTTT.

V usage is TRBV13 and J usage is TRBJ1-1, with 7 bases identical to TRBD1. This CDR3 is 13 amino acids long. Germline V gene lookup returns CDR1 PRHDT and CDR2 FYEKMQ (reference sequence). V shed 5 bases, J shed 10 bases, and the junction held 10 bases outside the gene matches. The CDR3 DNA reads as TGTGCCAGCAGCCGTACAGGGGCCGCCGTAGCTTTCTTT. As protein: CASSRTGAAVAFF. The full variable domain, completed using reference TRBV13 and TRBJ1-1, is AAGVIQSPRHLIKEKRETATLKCYPIPRHDTVYWYQQGPGQDPQFLISFYEKMQSDKGSIPDRFSAQQFSDYHSELNMSSLELGDSALYFCASSRTGAAVAFFGQGTRLTVV.

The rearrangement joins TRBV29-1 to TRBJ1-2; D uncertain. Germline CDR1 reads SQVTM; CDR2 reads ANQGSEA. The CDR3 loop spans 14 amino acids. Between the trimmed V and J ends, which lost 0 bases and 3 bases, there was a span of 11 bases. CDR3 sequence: CSVEEPGPHYGYTF. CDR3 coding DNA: TGCAGCGTTGAAGAGCCTGGACCCCACTATGGCTACACCTTC.

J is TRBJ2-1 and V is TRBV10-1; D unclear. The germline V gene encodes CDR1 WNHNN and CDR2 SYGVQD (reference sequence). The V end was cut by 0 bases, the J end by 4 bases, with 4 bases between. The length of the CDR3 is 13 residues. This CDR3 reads CASSESLYNEQFF. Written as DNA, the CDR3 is TGCGCCAGCAGTGAGTCCCTTTACAATGAGCAGTTCTTC.

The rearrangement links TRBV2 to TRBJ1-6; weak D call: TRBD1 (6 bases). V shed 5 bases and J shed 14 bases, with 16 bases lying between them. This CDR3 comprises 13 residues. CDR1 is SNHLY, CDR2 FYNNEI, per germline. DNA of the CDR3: TGTGCCAGCAGTTCAGGGTTGGGGGCCACCCTCCACTTT. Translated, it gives CASSSGLGATLHF.

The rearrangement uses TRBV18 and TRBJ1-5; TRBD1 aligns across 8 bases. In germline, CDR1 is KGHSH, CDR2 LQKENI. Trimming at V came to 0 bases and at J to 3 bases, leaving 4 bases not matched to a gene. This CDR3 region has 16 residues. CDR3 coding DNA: TGTGCCAGCTCACCACCGGACAGGGCAAACAATCAGCCCCAGCATTTT. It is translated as CASSPPDRANNQPQHF.

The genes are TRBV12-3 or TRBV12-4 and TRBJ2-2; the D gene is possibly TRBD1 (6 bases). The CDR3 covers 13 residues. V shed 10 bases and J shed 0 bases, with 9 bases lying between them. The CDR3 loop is CATGQTNTGELFF. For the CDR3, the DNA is TGTGCCACAGGACAGACGAACACCGGGGAGCTGTTTTTT.

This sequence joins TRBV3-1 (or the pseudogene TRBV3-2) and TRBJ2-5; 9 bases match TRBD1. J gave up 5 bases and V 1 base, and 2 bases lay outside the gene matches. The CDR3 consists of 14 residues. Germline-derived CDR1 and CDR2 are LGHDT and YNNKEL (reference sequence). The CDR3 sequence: CASSQADRGETQYF. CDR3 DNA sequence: TGTGCCAGCAGCCAAGCGGACAGGGGTGAGACCCAGTACTTC.

The CDR3 loop reads CSASDGYPYEQYF. CDR3 sequence (DNA): TGCAGTGCTAGTGACGGGTACCCCTACGAGCAGTACTTC. This chain uses TRBV20-1 with TRBJ2-7; D gene ambiguous. This CDR3 is 13 amino acids long. The V end lost 3 bases, the J end lost 2 bases, and 11 bases lay between the germline ends. The V gene's germline CDR1 is DFQATT and CDR2 SNEGSKA (reference sequence).

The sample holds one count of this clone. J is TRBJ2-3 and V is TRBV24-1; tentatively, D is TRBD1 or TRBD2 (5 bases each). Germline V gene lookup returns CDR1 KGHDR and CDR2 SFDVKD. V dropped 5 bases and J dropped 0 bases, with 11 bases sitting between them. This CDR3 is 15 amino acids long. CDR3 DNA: TGTGCCACCAGTGTGGGGGTTCTAAGCACAGATACGCAGTATTTT. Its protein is CATSVGVLSTDTQYF.

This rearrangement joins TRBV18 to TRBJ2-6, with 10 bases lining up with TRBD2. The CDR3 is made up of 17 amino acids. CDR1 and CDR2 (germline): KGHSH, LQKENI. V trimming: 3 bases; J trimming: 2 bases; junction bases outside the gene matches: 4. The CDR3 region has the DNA TGTGCCAGCTCACCCCTAGCGGGGGACCCTGGGGCCAACGTCCTGACTTTC. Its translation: CASSPLAGDPGANVLTF.

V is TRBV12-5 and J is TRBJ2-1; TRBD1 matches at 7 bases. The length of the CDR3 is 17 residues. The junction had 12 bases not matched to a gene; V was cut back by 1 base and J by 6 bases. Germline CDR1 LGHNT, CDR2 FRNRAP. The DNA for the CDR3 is TGTGCTAGTGGTTTGGGACCGGGACAGCAAGGTAGCAATGAGCAGTTCTTC. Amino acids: CASGLGPGQQGSNEQFF.

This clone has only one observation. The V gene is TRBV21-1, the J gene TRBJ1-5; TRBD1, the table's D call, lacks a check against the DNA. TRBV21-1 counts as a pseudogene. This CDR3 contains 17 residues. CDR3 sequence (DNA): TGTGCCAGCAGCAAAGCGCTCGACAGTAAGGACGATCAGCCCCAGCATTTT. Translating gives CASSKALDSKDDQPQHF.

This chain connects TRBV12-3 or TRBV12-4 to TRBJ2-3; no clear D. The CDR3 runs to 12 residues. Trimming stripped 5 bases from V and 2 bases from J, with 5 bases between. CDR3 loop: CASSVFTDTQYF. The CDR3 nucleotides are TGTGCCAGCAGTGTATTCACAGATACGCAGTATTTT.

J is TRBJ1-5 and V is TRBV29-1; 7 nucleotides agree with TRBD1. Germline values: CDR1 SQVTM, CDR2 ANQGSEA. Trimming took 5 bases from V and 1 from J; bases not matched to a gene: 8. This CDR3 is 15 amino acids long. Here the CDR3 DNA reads TGCAGCGTTTCAAACCCAGGGGGAAGCAATCAGCCCCAGCATTTT. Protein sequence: CSVSNPGGSNQPQHF.

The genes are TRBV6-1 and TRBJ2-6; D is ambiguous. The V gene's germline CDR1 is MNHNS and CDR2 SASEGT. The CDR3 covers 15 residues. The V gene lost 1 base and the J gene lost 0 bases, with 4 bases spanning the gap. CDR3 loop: CASSEGYSGANVLTF. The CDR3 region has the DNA TGTGCCAGCAGTGAAGGTTACTCTGGGGCCAACGTCCTGACTTTC.

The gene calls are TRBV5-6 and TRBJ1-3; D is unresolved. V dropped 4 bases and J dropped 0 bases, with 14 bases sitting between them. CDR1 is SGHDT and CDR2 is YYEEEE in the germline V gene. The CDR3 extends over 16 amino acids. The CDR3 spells CASSRIRPDSGNTIYF. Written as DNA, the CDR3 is TGTGCCAGCAGCCGGATAAGACCCGACTCTGGAAACACCATATATTTT. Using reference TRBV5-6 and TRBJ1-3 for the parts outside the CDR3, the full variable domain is DAGVTQSPTHLIKTRGQQVTLRCSPKSGHDTVSWYQQALGQGPQFIFQYYEEEERQRGNFPDRFSGHQFPNYSSELNVNALLLGDSALYLCASSRIRPDSGNTIYFGEGSWLTVV.

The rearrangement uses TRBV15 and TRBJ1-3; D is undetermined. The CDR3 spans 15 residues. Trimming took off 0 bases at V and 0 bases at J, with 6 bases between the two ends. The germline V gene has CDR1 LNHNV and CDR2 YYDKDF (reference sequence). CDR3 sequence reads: CATSREQFSGNTIYF. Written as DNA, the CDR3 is TGTGCCACCAGCAGAGAACAGTTCTCTGGAAACACCATATATTTT.

CDR3 sequence: CASSYSSVPSYEQYF. In DNA, the CDR3 is TGTGCCAGCAGTTACTCGTCAGTTCCTTCCTACGAGCAGTACTTC. The chain is built from TRBV6-5 and TRBJ2-7, with D unresolved. Trimming removed 0 bases at V and 1 base at J, with 10 bases between. The CDR3 is 15 residues long. CDR1 MNHEY and CDR2 SVGAGI come from the germline V gene.

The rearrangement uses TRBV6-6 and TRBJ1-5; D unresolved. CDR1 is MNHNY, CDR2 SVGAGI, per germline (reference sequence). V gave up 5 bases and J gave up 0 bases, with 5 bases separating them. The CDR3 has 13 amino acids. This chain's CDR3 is CASSPTSNQPQHF. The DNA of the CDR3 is TGTGCCAGCAGTCCCACTAGCAATCAGCCCCAGCATTTT.

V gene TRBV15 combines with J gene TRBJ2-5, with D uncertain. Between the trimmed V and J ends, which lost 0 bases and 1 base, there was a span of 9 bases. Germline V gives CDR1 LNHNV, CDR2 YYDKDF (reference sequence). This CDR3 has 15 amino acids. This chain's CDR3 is CATSRDPQAQETQYF. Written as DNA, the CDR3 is TGTGCCACCAGCAGAGATCCGCAGGCCCAAGAGACCCAGTACTTC. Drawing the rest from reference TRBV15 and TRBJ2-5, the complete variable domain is DAMVIQNPRYQVTQFGKPVTLSCSQTLNHNVMYWYQQKSSQAPKLLFHYYDKDFNNEADTPDNFQSRRPNTSFCFLDIRSPGLGDTAMYLCATSRDPQAQETQYFGPGTRLLVL.

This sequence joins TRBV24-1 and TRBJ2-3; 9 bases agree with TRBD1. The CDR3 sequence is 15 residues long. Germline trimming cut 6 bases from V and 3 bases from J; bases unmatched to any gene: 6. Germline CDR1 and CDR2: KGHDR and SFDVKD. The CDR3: CATSSQGAGTDTQYF. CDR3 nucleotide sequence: TGTGCCACCAGTTCACAGGGGGCCGGAACAGATACGCAGTATTTT.

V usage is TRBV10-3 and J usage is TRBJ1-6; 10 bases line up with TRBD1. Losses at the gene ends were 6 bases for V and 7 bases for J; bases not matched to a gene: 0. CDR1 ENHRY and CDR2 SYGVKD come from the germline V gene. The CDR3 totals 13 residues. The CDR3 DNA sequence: TGTGCCATCAGGGGACAGGGGAATTCACCCCTCCACTTT. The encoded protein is CAIRGQGNSPLHF.

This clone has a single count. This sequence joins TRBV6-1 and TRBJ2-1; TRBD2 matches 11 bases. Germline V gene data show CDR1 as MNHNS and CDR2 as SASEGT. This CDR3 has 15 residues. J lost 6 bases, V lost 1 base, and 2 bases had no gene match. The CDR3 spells CASSEDTSGSNEQFF. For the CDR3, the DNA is TGTGCCAGCAGTGAAGATACTAGCGGGAGCAATGAGCAGTTCTTC.

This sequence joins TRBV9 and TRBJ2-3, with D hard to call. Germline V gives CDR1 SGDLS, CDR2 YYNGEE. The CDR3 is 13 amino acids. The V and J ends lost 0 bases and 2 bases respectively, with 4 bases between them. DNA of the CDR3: TGTGCCAGCAGCGTAGATGTCACAGATACGCAGTATTTT. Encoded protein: CASSVDVTDTQYF.